The T cell receptor (beta chain) under discussion was sequenced for a study of blood T cell repertoires in COVID-19. Sequencing used immunoSEQ multiplex PCR; TCRdb keeps in-frame clones, though not all of them. The sample holds about 39,000 clones, about 94% seen once. This CDR3 spans 13 amino acids. The V end was cut by 2 bases, the J end by 2 bases, with 7 bases between. Looked up from germline, CDR1 is SGHTA and CDR2 is FQGNSA. The sample consisted of peripheral blood. This sequence originates from a human donor with active COVID-19. The donor label of this sample is uncertain. The chain has TRBV7-2 and TRBJ2-7, with D unclear. The CDR3 reads CASSLYSPYEQYF. The CDR3, as DNA: TGTGCCAGCAGCTTATACAGCCCCTACGAGCAGTACTTC.